Listed here are 28 T cell receptor beta chains from one sample, sequenced in a study of spatial heterogeneity in lung cancer. Stated time point: sample taken at primary tumor resection. Whole RNA, which was extracted from tumor, nontumor lung tissue or frozen PBMC, was sequenced without any cell sorting. From the 5' RACE reads, TCRdb called clonotypes with MiXCR, one entry per CDR3 protein. The table has roughly 60,000 distinct CDR3 sequences, around 8.2% seen once. Material: PBMCs, obtained at surgery. Receptors were obtained from a female donor with early-stage non-small cell lung cancer.

This chain connects TRBV2 to TRBJ1-5, with D tentatively TRBD1 (6 bases). The CDR3 extends over 15 amino acids. The germline CDR1 and CDR2 sequences are SNHLY and FYNNEI. Trimming shortened V by 6 bases and J by 0 bases, and 12 bases separated the two germline ends. This chain's CDR3 is CASRGGPDSNQPQHF. The CDR3 region has the DNA TGTGCCAGCAGAGGGGGACCCGATAGCAATCAGCCCCAGCATTTT. Full variable domain (rest looked up from reference TRBV2 and TRBJ1-5): EPEVTQTPSHQVTQMGQEVILRCVPISNHLYFYWYRQILGQKVEFLVSFYNNEISEKSEIFDDQFSVERPDGSNFTLKIRSTKLEDSAMYFCASRGGPDSNQPQHFGDGTRLSIL.

V usage is TRBV21-1 and J usage is TRBJ2-7; the table's D gene call, TRBD1, was not cross checked with the DNA. TRBV21-1 is marked as a pseudogene. This CDR3 spans 14 amino acids. The DNA for the CDR3 is TGTGCCAGCAGCAAAGATCCGGGTGTCCGCGAGCAGTACGTC. The encoded protein is CASSKDPGVREQYV.

The chain is built from TRBV7-3 and TRBJ2-1, with D perhaps TRBD1 (6 bases). Per germline, CDR1 SGHTA and CDR2 FQGTGA. With 5 bases removed from V and 3 bases from J, the gap between germline ends came to 8 bases. CDR3 size: 13 residues. Here the CDR3 reads CASSQDSYNEQFF. The CDR3 DNA reads as TGTGCCAGCAGCCAGGACAGCTACAATGAGCAGTTCTTC.

This clonotype was found a few times. The J gene is TRBJ2-2, the V gene TRBV5-1; no reliable D call. CDR3 size: 15 residues. CDR1 is SGHRS and CDR2 is YFSETQ in the germline V gene. V dropped 4 bases and J dropped 0 bases, with 10 bases sitting between them. This chain's CDR3 is CASSIDGPNTGELFF. The DNA for the CDR3 is TGCGCCAGCAGCATTGACGGACCGAACACCGGGGAGCTGTTTTTT.

V and J are TRBV25-1 and TRBJ2-5, with 8 bases that match TRBD2. V gave up 0 bases and J gave up 4 bases; unmatched junction bases: 10. The CDR3 consists of 17 residues. Germline V lookup: CDR1 MGHDK, CDR2 SYGVNS. As DNA, the CDR3 is TGTGCCAGCAGTGAATATGGGAGCGGGAGTTCGGGAGAGACCCAGTACTTC. Protein sequence: CASSEYGSGSSGETQYF.

The table lists this clonotype with many counts. This sequence joins TRBV6-6 and TRBJ1-3; D remains ambiguous. V was trimmed by 0 bases and J by 3 bases, leaving 6 bases between them. CDR1 MNHNY and CDR2 SVGAGI come from the germline V gene (reference sequence). The CDR3 is 14 amino acids. This chain's CDR3 is CASSYSAIGNTIYF. The DNA for the CDR3 is TGTGCCAGCAGTTACTCAGCAATTGGAAACACCATATATTTT.

This clonotype turned up a few times. V is TRBV27 and J is TRBJ2-7; the D gene is possibly TRBD2 (5 bases). Deletions cut 3 bases from V and 6 bases from J, with 18 bases between. The CDR3 runs 15 residues. In germline, CDR1 is MNHEY, CDR2 SMNVEV (reference sequence). CDR3 region: CASSLSAGDLLEQYV. The CDR3 coding sequence is TGTGCCAGCAGTTTGTCGGCGGGCGACCTACTCGAGCAGTACGTC.

The chain joins TRBV2 to TRBJ2-7; the D gene is possibly TRBD1 (5 bases). CDR3 length: 12 amino acids. Germline-derived CDR1 and CDR2 are SNHLY and FYNNEI. The CDR3: CVSRTDSYEQYV. The CDR3 DNA is TGTGTCAGCAGAACAGACAGCTACGAGCAGTACGTC.

The genes are TRBV10-2 and TRBJ2-7, with D unresolved. This CDR3 region has 15 residues. V lost 4 bases and J 0 bases, leaving 13 bases between the germline ends. Per germline, CDR1 WSHSY and CDR2 SAAADI. CDR3 coding DNA: TGCGCCAGCAGTGTCAACCTAAATTACTCCTACGAGCAGTACTTC. Translating gives CASSVNLNYSYEQYF.

This clonotype was seen more than once but under ten times. The chain combines TRBV12-3 or TRBV12-4 with TRBJ1-6, with D possibly matching TRBD1 (6 bases). This CDR3 has 16 amino acids. V was shortened by 8 bases and J by 0 bases, with 14 bases between the two germline ends. The CDR3 nucleotides read TGTGCCAGCCAAGGGGGAGGACGCTCCTATAATTCACCCCTCCACTTT. It translates to CASQGGGRSYNSPLHF.

The V call is TRBV7-9, the J call TRBJ2-7; D could derive from TRBD1 or TRBD2 (6 bases each). The germline CDR1 and CDR2 sequences are SEHNR and FQNEAQ (reference sequence). Between the trimmed V and J ends, which lost 5 bases and 0 bases, there was a span of 11 bases. CDR3 size: 14 residues. This CDR3 is CASSLGGNSYEQYF. The CDR3 DNA follows: TGTGCCAGCAGCCTCGGGGGCAACTCCTACGAGCAGTACTTC.

The sample holds a few counts of this clonotype. V gene TRBV20-1 combines with J gene TRBJ2-1; D assignment may be TRBD1 or TRBD2 (5 bases each). V gave up 7 bases and J gave up 0 bases, with 22 bases separating them. From germline, CDR1 is DFQATT and CDR2 SNEGSKA (reference sequence). The CDR3 totals 17 residues. Here the CDR3 DNA reads TGCAGTGTCCGAAAGGAAGGGGACCTACTCTCCTACAATGAGCAGTTCTTC. Translating gives CSVRKEGDLLSYNEQFF.

In its sample, this clonotype was seen many times. Written as DNA, the CDR3 is TGCAGTGCTAGGCTACTAGCGGGAGGACCCTCCTACGAGCAGTACTTC. Translated: CSARLLAGGPSYEQYF. This chain connects TRBV20-1 to TRBJ2-7; 12 bases are a match to TRBD2. J gave up 0 bases and V 3 bases, and 6 bases lay outside the gene matches. The CDR3 extends over 16 amino acids. Per the germline V gene, CDR1 is DFQATT and CDR2 is SNEGSKA (reference sequence).

This clonotype was seen many times. The chain joins TRBV12-3 or TRBV12-4 to TRBJ2-2; D is ambiguous. Between the trimmed V and J ends, which lost 3 bases and 3 bases, there was a span of 11 bases. The CDR3 has 15 residues. The CDR3 reads CASSLKGSHTGELFF. Here the CDR3 DNA reads TGTGCCAGCAGTTTGAAAGGGTCCCACACCGGGGAGCTGTTTTTT.

The gene calls are TRBV5-1 and TRBJ1-4; TRBD1 matches at 9 bases. V was clipped by 3 bases and J by 7 bases; unmatched bases: 7. This CDR3 has 15 amino acids. Germline CDR1 is SGHRS and CDR2 is YFSETQ. CDR3 bases: TGCGCCAGCAGCTGGGGGACAGGGAACGGTGAAAAACTGTTTTTT. Translation gives CASSWGTGNGEKLFF.

This clonotype was observed many times. The chain combines TRBV27 with TRBJ2-7, with 9 bases lining up with TRBD1. Germline CDR1 is MNHEY and CDR2 is SMNVEV (reference sequence). V shed 5 bases, J shed 3 bases, and the junction held 8 bases outside the gene matches. The CDR3 consists of 15 residues. The CDR3 is CASSRTGVWRYEQYF. DNA for the CDR3: TGTGCCAGCAGTCGGACAGGGGTTTGGCGCTACGAGCAGTACTTC.

The sample holds a few counts of this clonotype. This chain links TRBV21-1 with TRBJ1-5. TRBV21-1 corresponds to a pseudogene. The CDR3 spans 16 residues. The CDR3 is CVNQNRAGTGNQPQHF. In nucleotides, the CDR3 is TGTGTCAACCAAAATCGGGCGGGGACGGGCAATCAGCCCCAGCATTTT.

CDR3 DNA sequence: TGTGCCACCTCGTCGGGGGAGGGCTTAAACTCCTACAATGAGCAGTTCTTC. Amino acid sequence: CATSSGEGLNSYNEQFF. This chain links TRBV24-1 with TRBJ2-1, with TRBD2 matching 7 bases. The CDR3 consists of 17 residues. The germline V gene has CDR1 KGHDR and CDR2 SFDVKD. The ends lost 9 bases at V and 0 bases at J; junction bases unmatched: 13.

The V gene is TRBV12-3 or TRBV12-4, the J gene TRBJ2-2; D remains ambiguous. V dropped 8 bases and J dropped 1 base, with 20 bases sitting between them. The CDR3 contains 17 residues. The CDR3 loop is CASSGGLPKWNTGELFF. DNA for the CDR3: TGTGCCAGCTCGGGTGGCCTCCCAAAGTGGAACACCGGGGAGCTGTTTTTT.

The CDR3 DNA sequence: TGTGCTAGTGGTTGGGCGACAGGGAATCTTTACAATGAGCAGTTCTTC. Translation gives CASGWATGNLYNEQFF. The genes are TRBV12-5 and TRBJ2-1, with 7 bases lining up with TRBD1. The CDR3 extends over 16 amino acids. Germline CDR1 LGHNT, CDR2 FRNRAP. The V and J ends lost 4 bases and 4 bases, in that order; junction bases with no gene match: 10.

This clonotype was seen at least ten times. V is TRBV27 and J is TRBJ1-5; D is ambiguous. CDR3 length: 14 residues. Germline lookup yields CDR1 MNHEY and CDR2 SMNVEV (reference sequence). Deletions cut 5 bases from V and 2 bases from J, with 10 bases between. The CDR3 loop is CASSALRGNQPQHF. CDR3 coding DNA: TGTGCCAGCAGTGCCCTGAGGGGCAATCAGCCCCAGCATTTT.

This clonotype has ten or more counts. This chain links TRBV5-6 with TRBJ2-2; D is unclear. The CDR3 is 13 amino acids. Germline loops: CDR1 SGHDT, CDR2 YYEEEE. V was shortened by 2 bases and J by 6 bases, with 8 bases between the two germline ends. The CDR3 sequence is CASSFVLSGELFF. CDR3 coding DNA: TGTGCCAGCAGCTTTGTGCTCTCCGGGGAGCTGTTTTTT.

This clonotype was counted a few times. One end of the junction is discordant with germline, which a read error may explain. The V and J genes are TRBV7-9 and TRBJ1-2; D unclear. The CDR3 is 14 residues long. Germline CDR1 is SEHNR and CDR2 is FQNEAQ (reference sequence). The CDR3 sequence is CVSSLVTNNYGYTF. The CDR3 DNA reads as TGTGTCAGCAGCTTAGTGACCAATAACTATGGCTACACCTTC.

CDR3 DNA sequence: TGTGCCAGCAGTACCGACTCCGGCTCTGGAAACACCATATATTTT. It yields the protein CASSTDSGSGNTIYF. The chain uses TRBV3-1 and TRBJ1-3; no reliable D call. The CDR3 is made up of 15 amino acids. The germline V gene has CDR1 LGHDT and CDR2 YNNKEL (reference sequence). Trimming stripped 6 bases from V and 0 bases from J, with 12 bases between.

Ten or more counts support this clonotype. The chain combines TRBV19 with TRBJ2-7; TRBD1 might be the D (6 bases). Per germline, CDR1 LNHDA and CDR2 SQIVND (reference sequence). This CDR3 is 13 amino acids long. Trimming removed 4 bases from V and 6 bases from J, with 13 bases in between. CDR3 nucleotide sequence: TGTGCCAGTAGTACCCCGGCAGGGGTCGAGCAGTACTTC. This codes for CASSTPAGVEQYF.

This clonotype was counted between two and nine times. This chain joins TRBV6-1 and TRBJ2-1; D possibly corresponds to TRBD1 (5 bases). The CDR3 has 13 residues. Trimming removed 4 bases from V and 6 bases from J, with 10 bases in between. Germline V lookup: CDR1 MNHNS, CDR2 SASEGT. In DNA, the CDR3 is TGTGCCAGCAGTGGGACAAGGGTCAATGAGCAGTTCTTC. Translating gives CASSGTRVNEQFF.

Of note for this clonotype: A much larger clone differs from this one at a single base, so this may be a read error. The J gene is TRBJ2-6, the V gene TRBV7-3; D is perhaps TRBD2 (5 bases). The CDR3 has 17 residues. Per the germline V gene, CDR1 is SGHTA and CDR2 is FQGTGA. The CDR3 sequence is CASSLLPGLTGPNVLTF. CDR3 sequence (DNA): TGTGCCAGCAGCCTACTCCCGGGGTTAACTGGGCCCAACGTCCTGACTTTC. Combining the CDR3 with reference TRBV7-3 and TRBJ2-6 gives the whole variable domain GAGVSQTPSNKVTEKGKYVELRCDPISGHTALYWYRQSLGQGPEFLIYFQGTGAADDSGLPNDRFFAVRPEGSVSTLKIQRTERGDSAVYLCASSLLPGLTGPNVLTFGAGSRLTVL.

The table lists this clonotype with many counts. The chain links TRBV7-8 to TRBJ2-1; D is undetermined. The V end was cut by 1 base, the J end by 5 bases, with 9 bases between. In germline, CDR1 is SGHVS, CDR2 FQNEAQ. The CDR3 runs 14 residues. The CDR3 bases are TGTGCCAGCAGCTTAGGGGCTCGGGACAATGAGCAGTTCTTC. Translating it yields CASSLGARDNEQFF. The variable domain in full, completed from reference TRBV7-8 and TRBJ2-1, reads GAGVSQSPRYKVAKRGQDVALRCDPISGHVSLFWYQQALGQGPEFLTYFQNEAQLDKSGLPSDRFFAERPEGSVSTLKIQRTQQEDSAVYLCASSLGARDNEQFFGPGTRLTVL.